This record concerns one TCR beta chain sequence. Its cognate antigen is unknown. V shed 2 bases and J 5 bases; nucleotides not matched to a gene: 3. Germline V gives CDR1 SGHVS, CDR2 FNYEAQ. The CDR3 length is 15 residues. Amplified regions were TCR beta CDR3 sequences from RNA transcripts. When the TCR CDR3 underwent first-round RT-PCR, the HTBI primer set was used. TCRdb re-called the multiplex PCR reads with MiXCR, one entry per CDR3 protein. The sample has about 380,000 distinct CDR3 sequences; about 13% are singletons. This specimen comes from a study of T cells in Graves' hyperthyroidism and ophthalmopathy. Regarding the study as a whole: Ophthalmopathy was identified by the model a median about seven months ahead of onset.

The receptor was derived from a man younger than 40 with Graves' hyperthyroidism that later progressed to Graves' ophthalmopathy. The chain combines TRBV7-6 with TRBJ2-2, with 9 bases lining up with TRBD1. Sequenced: blood. The CDR3 DNA follows: TGTGCCAGCAGCTTACCGGGACAGGGTACCGGGGAGCTGTTTTTT. Its protein product is CASSLPGQGTGELFF. Supplemented by reference TRBV7-6 and TRBJ2-2, the full variable domain reads GAGVSQSPRYKVTKRGQDVALRCDPISGHVSLYWYRQALGQGPEFLTYFNYEAQQDKSGLPNDRFSAERPEGSISTLTIQRTEQRDSAMYRCASSLPGQGTGELFFGEGSRLTVL.